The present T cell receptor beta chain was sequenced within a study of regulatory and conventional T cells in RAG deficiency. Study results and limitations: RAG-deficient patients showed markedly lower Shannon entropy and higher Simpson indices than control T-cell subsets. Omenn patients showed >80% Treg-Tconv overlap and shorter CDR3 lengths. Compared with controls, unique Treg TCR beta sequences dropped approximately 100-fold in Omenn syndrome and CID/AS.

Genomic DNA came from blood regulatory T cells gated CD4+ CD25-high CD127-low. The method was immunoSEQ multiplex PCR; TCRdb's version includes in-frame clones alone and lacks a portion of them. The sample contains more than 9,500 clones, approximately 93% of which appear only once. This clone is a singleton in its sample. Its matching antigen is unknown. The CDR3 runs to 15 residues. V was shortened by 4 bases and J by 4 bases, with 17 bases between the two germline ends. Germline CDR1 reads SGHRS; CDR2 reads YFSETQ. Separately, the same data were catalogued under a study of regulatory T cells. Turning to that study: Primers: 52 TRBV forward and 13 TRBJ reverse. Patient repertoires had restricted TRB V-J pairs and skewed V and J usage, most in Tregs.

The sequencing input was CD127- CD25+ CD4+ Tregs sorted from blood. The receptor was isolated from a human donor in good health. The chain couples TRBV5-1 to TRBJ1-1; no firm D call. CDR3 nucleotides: TGCGCCAGCAGCCCCGCGGACCTGGAGGGCACTGAAGCTTTCTTT. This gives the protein CASSPADLEGTEAFF.